This note documents a single TCR beta chain sequence. The antigen it binds to is not known. No base-level quality is on record; no much larger clone is a single base apart. This entry belongs to a study of Ad26.COV2.S vaccination and SARS-CoV-2 variants (dated by TCRdb to about 2021). About the investigation overall: Vaccine-arm donors came from COV1001, a multicentre, randomized, double-blind, placebo-controlled phase I-IIa trial of Ad26.COV2.S in healthy adults. Ad26.COV2.S was administered intramuscularly at 5 x 10^10 or 1 x 10^11 viral particles, either as a single shot or as two shots given 56 days apart. Throughout the experiments and outcome assessment, investigators stayed blinded to trial group allocation. A total of approximately 30 samples were included in the TCR-sequenced set, comprising roughly 19 Ad26.COV2.S vaccine recipients, 5 placebo recipients and 8 SARS-CoV-2 convalescent individuals. The specificity and breadth of SARS-CoV-2-reactive T cell receptors after Ad26.COV2.S vaccination were assessed by TCRbeta repertoire sequencing. Trial participants were randomized into five groups of five, in which low-dose or high-dose Ad26.COV2.S was given once or twice, or placebo was given on both occasions. Broad study findings and their caveats: It was noted by the authors that total T cell responses may have been underestimated by the TCR breadth and depth analyses. Vaccine and placebo recipients had similar non-spike TCR breadth, a finding consistent with the vaccine containing only spike. Comparing responses between vaccine doses or regimens was not something the study was powered to do. After vaccination, spike-specific CD8+ and CD4+ T cell responses were reported to show substantial breadth. Higher spike-specific TCR breadth was observed in Ad26.COV2.S recipients than in placebo recipients (P = 0.0014).

The sample's treatment or condition, from its label and the paper: some 20 received Ad26.COV2.S at low or high dose, single or two shots; roughly five received placebo; per-sample allocation not given. Repertoires of vaccine and placebo recipients were sequenced from samples collected on day 63 after the first injection. In Cohort 1b, about two dozen adults aged 18-55 years were enrolled at a single site in Boston, USA, between 29 July and 7 August 2020. Ad26.COV2.S was a replication-incompetent adenovirus type 26 vector that expressed a prefusion-stabilized SARS-CoV-2 spike protein derived from the original Wuhan strain. CDR1 is given as LNHDA and CDR2 as SQIVND, both from the germline V gene (reference sequence). Spanning cysteine to phenylalanine, the CDR3 consists of 15 amino acids. The entry retains the CDR3 DNA only, 45 bases that are in frame from base 1. Trimming takes 1 base from V and 1 base from J, and the germline ends sit 11 bases apart.

TCRbeta CDR3 regions were sequenced with the immunoSEQ Assay. After extraction, genomic DNA underwent amplification by bias-controlled multiplex PCR, followed by high-throughput sequencing. From the authors' description of their analysis: Collapsing and filtering of sequences were performed to quantify the absolute abundance of each unique TCRbeta CDR3 region. T cell fraction was estimated by normalizing TCRbeta template counts to usable DNA, with usable DNA measured through amplification of reference genes found in all nucleated cells. Repertoire TCRs were annotated as SARS-CoV-2-specific by exact matching of V gene, CDR3 amino acid sequence and J gene to a known reactive TCR set. The reference SARS-CoV-2 TCR set came from MIRA and was filtered for enrichment in COVID-19-positive ImmuneCODE repertoires, removing public or cross-reactive TCRs. Using the MIRA antigens, annotated TCRs were further analysed by specific ORF or by position within an ORF. Depth was the summed frequency of annotated unique rearrangements, while breadth was defined as annotated unique rearrangements over total unique productive rearrangements. Two-sided Wilcoxon rank-sum tests were used to compare TCR breadth between groups. The clones in this table, taken by TCRdb from immuneACCESS, are in-frame only. Not every clone is retained; where verified, under half of the shortfall comes from an unresolved V gene, and the cause of the rest is unknown. V, J and clone size derive from that table, while D and trimming were established from the DNA sequence. The sample table records about 460,000 clones; roughly nine tenths of these occur just once. The ten biggest clones cover 1.7% of the sample.

The V and J genes are TRBV19 and TRBJ2-7, with the D gene possibly TRBD1 or TRBD2, each one fitting 7 bases. This TCR was recovered from a person between 18 and 65 years old who received the Ad26.COV2.S COVID-19 vaccine or a placebo. The sample here was peripheral blood, taken in a trial of Ad26.COV2.S vaccine versus placebo. The nucleotide sequence reads as follows: TGTGCCAGTAGTATAGGAGCGGGACAGTCCTACGAGCAGTACTTC. Its amino acids are CASSIGAGQSYEQYF.